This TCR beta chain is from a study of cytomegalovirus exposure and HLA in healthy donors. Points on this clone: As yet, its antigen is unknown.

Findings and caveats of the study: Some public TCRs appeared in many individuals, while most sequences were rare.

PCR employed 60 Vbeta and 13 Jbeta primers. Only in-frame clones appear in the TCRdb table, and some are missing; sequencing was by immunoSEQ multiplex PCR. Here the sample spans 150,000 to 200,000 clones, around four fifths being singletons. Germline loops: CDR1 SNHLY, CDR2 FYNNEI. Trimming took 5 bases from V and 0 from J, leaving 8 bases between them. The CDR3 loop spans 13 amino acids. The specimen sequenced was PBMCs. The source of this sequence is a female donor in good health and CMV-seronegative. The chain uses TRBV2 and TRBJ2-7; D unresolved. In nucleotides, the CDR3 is TGTGCCAGCAGTTTACGTAGCTCCTACGAGCAGTACTTC. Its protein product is CASSLRSSYEQYF.